This TCR beta chain was sequenced during a study of blood T cell repertoires in COVID-19. Study processing details: Cell counts per sample came from amplifying reference gene primers. Only in-frame clones appear in the TCRdb table, and some are missing; sequencing was by immunoSEQ multiplex PCR. That table gives V, J and clone size, and the DNA gave D and trimming. This repertoire shows over 200,000 clones, 86% found once; its top ten account for 4.5% to 5.5%. V lost 1 base and J lost 3; bases outside the gene matches: 4. CDR1 and CDR2 (germline): SGHNT, YENEEA. The CDR3 contains 16 residues. This receptor was obtained from a woman in her 30s who had been exposed to COVID-19. The V and J genes are TRBV11-3 and TRBJ1-1, with 11 bases lining up with TRBD1. The sequencing sample was made of PBMCs or T cells enriched from blood (not recorded which). The CDR3 is CASSLGTGGFDTEAFF. In nucleotides, the CDR3 is TGTGCCAGCAGCTTAGGGACAGGGGGCTTTGACACTGAAGCTTTCTTT.